A single sample is the source of the 27 T cell receptor beta chains below, sequenced in a study of cytotoxic CD8 clonotypes in ibrutinib-treated CLL. Sequenced by immunoSEQ multiplex PCR; TCRdb stores in-frame clones only, minus some. The sample contains approximately 320,000 clones, around 66% of which appear only once. The sample consisted of PBMCs, taken after 36 months of ibrutinib treatment. The receptors come from a human donor with chronic lymphocytic leukemia.

This chain joins TRBV11-2 and TRBJ2-5, with D uncertain. Germline CDR1 and CDR2: SGHAT and FQNNGV. CDR3 length: 11 amino acids. V lost 5 bases, J lost 5 bases, and 6 bases lay in between. Here the CDR3 reads CASSAGETQYF. The CDR3 nucleotides are TGTGCCAGCAGCGCCGGGGAGACCCAGTACTTC.

V is TRBV15 and J is TRBJ2-5; the D is unclear. Trimming took 1 base from V and 1 from J, leaving 7 bases between them. Looked up from germline, CDR1 is LNHNV and CDR2 is YYDKDF (reference sequence). The CDR3 sequence is 14 residues long. The chain's CDR3 is CATSRADPQETQYF. For the CDR3, the DNA is TGTGCCACCAGCAGAGCGGATCCCCAAGAGACCCAGTACTTC.

The J gene is TRBJ2-6, the V gene TRBV29-1; tentative D call: TRBD1 (6 bases). Germline V gives CDR1 SQVTM, CDR2 ANQGSEA. The CDR3 sequence is 16 residues long. Trimming cost V 6 bases and J 0 bases, with 15 bases left between them. The CDR3 DNA reads TGCAGCGTCAGGGGATTCTTAAACTCTGGGGCCAACGTCCTGACTTTC. This translates into CSVRGFLNSGANVLTF.

This clone showed up just once. The V and J genes are TRBV4-1 and TRBJ1-2; 9 nucleotides agree with TRBD1. The ends lost 2 bases at V and 6 bases at J; junction bases unmatched: 1. Germline V CDR1 and CDR2: MGHRA, YSYEKL. This CDR3 region has 13 residues. The CDR3, as DNA: TGCGCCAGCAGCCAAAACAGGGGGCATGGCTACACCTTC. Protein product: CASSQNRGHGYTF.

This clone was observed a few times. The chain uses TRBV14 and TRBJ1-1; possible D gene TRBD1, 5 bases. Germline V gives CDR1 SGHDN, CDR2 FVKESK. Trimming stripped 4 bases from V and 7 bases from J, with 10 bases between. The CDR3 sequence is 12 residues long. The CDR3 region is CASSLGHIEAFF. CDR3 sequence (DNA): TGTGCCAGCAGCCTTGGACATATTGAAGCTTTCTTT.

V and J are TRBV5-1 and TRBJ2-5; D possibly corresponds to TRBD2 (6 bases). The CDR3 sequence is 14 residues long. V gave up 0 bases and J gave up 5 bases, with 11 bases separating them. Per germline, CDR1 SGHRS and CDR2 YFSETQ. CDR3 protein: CASSLAATRETQYF. The CDR3 DNA reads as TGCGCCAGCAGCTTGGCCGCGACTAGGGAGACCCAGTACTTC.

As for this clone: Additional DNA sequences in this sample encode the identical CDR3. The rearrangement uses TRBV27 and TRBJ1-5, with D hard to call. Germline V lookup: CDR1 MNHEY, CDR2 SMNVEV (reference sequence). The CDR3 runs to 13 residues. The germline V and J ends were trimmed by 3 bases and 3 bases, with 6 bases remaining between them. The DNA for the CDR3 is TGTGCCAGCAGTTTCGGGGTCAATCAGCCCCAGCATTTT. Protein sequence: CASSFGVNQPQHF.

This clone was found once. CDR3 DNA sequence: TGTGCCAGTAGTCCCCTCCAGGGGTCCACAGATACGCAGTATTTT. It translates to CASSPLQGSTDTQYF. The chain recombines TRBV19 with TRBJ2-3; D is perhaps TRBD1 (6 bases). This CDR3 contains 15 residues. V was cut by 5 bases and J by 2 bases, with 14 bases left in between. Germline V gene lookup returns CDR1 LNHDA and CDR2 SQIVND (reference sequence).

This clone was counted between two and nine times. The genes are TRBV5-1 and TRBJ1-2, with 7 bases that match TRBD1. J gave up 4 bases and V 2 bases, and 17 bases lay outside the gene matches. The CDR3 is 18 residues long. From germline, CDR1 is SGHRS and CDR2 YFSETQ. Here the CDR3 reads CASSLNRDYRGRTYGYTF. DNA for the CDR3: TGCGCCAGCAGCTTAAACCGGGACTACAGGGGCCGAACCTATGGCTACACCTTC.

This clone was found a few times. This chain links TRBV5-4 with TRBJ2-7; no definite D call. This CDR3 is built from 14 residues. Between the trimmed V and J ends, which lost 0 bases and 7 bases, there was a span of 14 bases. CDR1 is SGHNT, CDR2 YYREEE, per germline (reference sequence). The CDR3 nucleotides are TGTGCCAGCAGCTTGGCCTGGCTAAGTGGGGAGCAGTACTTC. Protein sequence: CASSLAWLSGEQYF.

This chain connects TRBV9 to TRBJ2-1; a weak D match, TRBD2 (6 bases). The CDR3 is 15 residues long. Germline CDR1 reads SGDLS; CDR2 reads YYNGEE. Deletions cut 1 base from V and 0 bases from J, with 8 bases between. In DNA, the CDR3 is TGTGCCAGCAGCGTATGGCGGGACTCCTACAATGAGCAGTTCTTC. Translated, it gives CASSVWRDSYNEQFF.

The genes are TRBV5-1 and TRBJ1-1, with D perhaps matching TRBD1 (5 bases). The V end was cut by 1 base, the J end by 3 bases, with 16 bases between. Germline lookup yields CDR1 SGHRS and CDR2 YFSETQ. CDR3 length equals 16 residues. This chain's CDR3 is CASSLKHGWGDTEAFF. CDR3 bases: TGCGCCAGCAGCTTGAAGCATGGTTGGGGCGACACTGAAGCTTTCTTT. The entire variable domain, with the rest obtained from reference TRBV5-1 and TRBJ1-1, is as follows: KAGVTQTPRYLIKTRGQQVTLSCSPISGHRSVSWYQQTPGQGLQFLFEYFSETQRNKGNFPGRFSGRQFSNSRSEMNVSTLELGDSALYLCASSLKHGWGDTEAFFGQGTRLTVV.

This clone has more than one count but fewer than ten. The chain carries TRBV4-3 and TRBJ1-1, with D perhaps TRBD1 (5 bases). Germline V gene data show CDR1 as LGHNA and CDR2 as YSLEER. The CDR3 contains 15 residues. Trimming stripped 0 bases from V and 6 bases from J, with 14 bases between. DNA for the CDR3: TGCGCCAGCAGCCAAGAAGTCGGGGGGAAACCTGAAGCTTTCTTT. Its protein is CASSQEVGGKPEAFF.

V gene TRBV19 combines with J gene TRBJ2-1, with unresolved D. The CDR3 length is 16 residues. CDR1 and CDR2 (germline): LNHDA, SQIVND (reference sequence). Trimming cost V 3 bases and J 1 base, with 13 bases left between them. CDR3 bases: TGTGCCAGTAGTATCTTCCCGGGCCCATCCTACAATGAGCAGTTCTTC. This encodes CASSIFPGPSYNEQFF.

As to this clone: The junction departs from the called germline gene at one end, perhaps through a read error. The chain couples TRBV5-6 to TRBJ2-5; tentative D call: TRBD2 (7 bases). CDR1 and CDR2 from the germline V gene are SGHDT and YYEEEE. The CDR3 has 17 residues. In DNA, the CDR3 is TGTGCCAGCAGCCCTATCTTTTACGGGGGGCCCCAACACCGTCCGGACTTC. Its translation is CASSPIFYGGPQHRPDF.

The genes are TRBV19 and TRBJ1-2; no reliable D call. Germline V lookup: CDR1 LNHDA, CDR2 SQIVND (reference sequence). Between the trimmed V and J ends, which lost 3 bases and 5 bases, there was a span of 7 bases. This CDR3 has 12 amino acids. In DNA, the CDR3 is TGTGCCAGTAGTATCCAAAAGTATGGCTACACCTTC. As protein: CASSIQKYGYTF.

The chain carries TRBV10-3 and TRBJ2-7, with 8 bases lining up with TRBD1. The CDR3 runs to 14 residues. CDR1 is ENHRY and CDR2 is SYGVKD in the germline V gene. Losses at the gene ends were 4 bases for V and 0 bases for J; bases not matched to a gene: 2. CDR3 nucleotide sequence: TGTGCCATCAGTGGACAGGGGAACTCCTACGAGCAGTACTTC. Translating it yields CAISGQGNSYEQYF.

This rearrangement joins TRBV12-5 to TRBJ1-2; D gene uncertain. Trimming removed 6 bases at V and 3 bases at J, with 8 bases between. This CDR3 is built from 12 residues. CDR1 and CDR2 (germline): LGHNT, FRNRAP. CDR3 amino acids: CASGHSYYGYTF. The DNA for the CDR3 is TGTGCTAGTGGGCATTCCTACTATGGCTACACCTTC.

This clone was counted only a few times. The chain joins TRBV28 to TRBJ1-2; 7 positions match TRBD1. Germline V lookup: CDR1 MDHEN, CDR2 SYDVKM. With 6 bases clipped from V and 4 bases from J, the junction kept 5 bases outside the gene matches. This CDR3 spans 13 amino acids. CDR3 coding DNA: TGTGCCAGCAGGGAAGGGGGCATCTATGGCTACACCTTC. As protein: CASREGGIYGYTF.

The chain combines TRBV18 with TRBJ2-7; the match to TRBD2 covers 9 bases. V was clipped by 1 base and J by 7 bases; unmatched bases: 2. In germline, CDR1 is KGHSH, CDR2 LQKENI. This CDR3 region has 13 residues. CDR3 sequence reads: CASSPRLAGEQYF. Written as DNA, the CDR3 is TGTGCCAGCTCACCACGGCTAGCGGGAGAGCAGTACTTC.

This clone was picked up a small number of times. The CDR3 DNA reads TGCAGTGCTAGGAGAAGTGGCGGCTACACCTTC. It yields the protein CSARRSGGYTF. The chain recombines TRBV20-1 with TRBJ1-2; D is unclear. The germline gives CDR1 DFQATT, CDR2 SNEGSKA (reference sequence). This CDR3 comprises 11 residues. The ends were cut back, 3 bases at V and 8 bases at J, with 10 bases in the middle.

V is TRBV7-9 and J is TRBJ2-3, with D perhaps given as TRBD1 or TRBD2 (5 bases each). There are 16 residues in the CDR3. The germline V and J ends were trimmed by 1 base and 5 bases, with 16 bases remaining between them. CDR1 SEHNR and CDR2 FQNEAQ come from the germline V gene (reference sequence). The CDR3 DNA follows: TGTGCCAGCAGCTTAGTCAAATCGGGGCCGGGAGATACGCAGTATTTT. Amino acid sequence: CASSLVKSGPGDTQYF.

The chain combines TRBV28 with TRBJ1-2; tentative D call: TRBD1 (5 bases). V lost 11 bases to trimming and J lost 3 bases, with 16 bases between them. The CDR3 has 13 amino acids. From germline, CDR1 is MDHEN and CDR2 SYDVKM. For the CDR3, the DNA is TGTGCCGGTTCTCGGGGGTCGGACTATGGCTACACCTTC. It yields the protein CAGSRGSDYGYTF.

The V and J genes are TRBV19 and TRBJ2-1; D gene ambiguous. CDR3 length equals 12 residues. Germline V lookup: CDR1 LNHDA, CDR2 SQIVND (reference sequence). V was cut by 1 base and J by 11 bases, with 9 bases left in between. In DNA form, the CDR3 reads TGTGCCAGTAGTATAGTTTTAGGACAGCAGTTCTTC. Its protein product is CASSIVLGQQFF.

The rearrangement joins TRBV2 to TRBJ2-1; maybe TRBD2 (5 bases). V was clipped by 3 bases and J by 6 bases, with 15 bases between them. The CDR3 runs 15 residues. The V gene's germline CDR1 is SNHLY and CDR2 FYNNEI. The CDR3 region is CASSDLEVGSNEQFF. The CDR3 region has the DNA TGTGCCAGCAGTGACTTGGAGGTAGGCAGCAATGAGCAGTTCTTC.

The chain joins TRBV9 to TRBJ2-7; D unclear. The CDR3 totals 14 residues. V gave up 0 bases and J gave up 5 bases, with 12 bases separating them. Germline CDR1 SGDLS, CDR2 YYNGEE. This CDR3 is CASSVVWNTDEQYF. The CDR3 bases are TGTGCCAGCAGCGTAGTTTGGAACACCGACGAGCAGTACTTC.

This clone has only one observation. The chain employs TRBV11-1 and TRBJ2-1; 10 bases line up with TRBD2. This CDR3 is built from 16 residues. Per the germline V gene, CDR1 is SGHAT and CDR2 is FQDESV (reference sequence). V trimming: 2 bases; J trimming: 2 bases; junction bases outside the gene matches: 3. CDR3 sequence (DNA): TGTGCCAGCAGCTTAACTAGCGGGATCACCTACAATGAGCAGTTCTTC. Protein product: CASSLTSGITYNEQFF. The full variable domain, its missing parts supplied by reference TRBV11-1 and TRBJ2-1, is EAEVAQSPRYKITEKSQAVAFWCDPISGHATLYWYRQILGQGPELLVQFQDESVVDDSQLPKDRFSAERLKGVDSTLKIQPAELGDSAMYLCASSLTSGITYNEQFFGPGTRLTVL.